Shown below are 25 T cell receptor beta chains from a single sample sequenced in a study of cytomegalovirus exposure and HLA in healthy donors. With 60 Vbeta and 13 Jbeta primers, the PCR was carried out. The protocol was immunoSEQ multiplex PCR, while the TCRdb copy is restricted to in-frame clones and leaves out a portion. The top ten clones hold approximately 4% of a sample with approximately 140,000 clones, 80% of them seen once. Sequencing was done on a sample of PBMCs. Receptors were obtained from a woman aged 35 to 49 in good health and CMV-seronegative.

The chain joins TRBV9 to TRBJ1-2; TRBD1 is a possible D gene (5 bases). This CDR3 is 17 amino acids long. Trimming pared 7 bases from V and 2 bases from J, leaving 24 bases between. Germline assignment: CDR1 SGDLS and CDR2 YYNGEE. CDR3 loop: CASSTGIGAEGNYGYTF. CDR3 in DNA: TGTGCCAGCTCCACGGGGATAGGGGCGGAGGGGAACTATGGCTACACCTTC.

This clone is a singleton in its sample. The chain is built from TRBV15 and TRBJ1-1; weak D call: TRBD1 (6 bases). The germline gives CDR1 LNHNV, CDR2 YYDKDF (reference sequence). The length of the CDR3 is 14 residues. The V gene lost 1 base and the J gene lost 4 bases, with 10 bases spanning the gap. The CDR3 coding sequence is TGTGCCACCAGCAGAGGAACAGGGCCCACTGAAGCTTTCTTT. It yields the protein CATSRGTGPTEAFF.

This clone has a handful of counts. The chain employs TRBV10-3 and TRBJ2-1; 9 bases are shared with TRBD2. The CDR3 is 15 residues long. In germline, CDR1 is ENHRY, CDR2 SYGVKD. V shed 4 bases and J 1 base; nucleotides not matched to a gene: 2. The CDR3 DNA reads TGTGCCATCAGTGTCCTAGCGGGGTCCTACAATGAGCAGTTCTTC. Amino acids: CAISVLAGSYNEQFF.

CDR3 nucleotide sequence: TGTGCCAGCAGTTTCTCAAGTTCGGTCTATGGCTACACCTTC. Protein product: CASSFSSSVYGYTF. The V gene is TRBV6-1, the J gene TRBJ1-2; D is undetermined. Germline V CDR1 and CDR2: MNHNS, SASEGT. V shed 5 bases and J shed 4 bases, with 14 bases lying between them. The CDR3 sequence is 14 residues long.

This clone was counted at least ten times. This chain links TRBV7-9 with TRBJ2-7, with 9 bases lining up with TRBD1. The CDR3 is made up of 13 amino acids. The junction had 3 bases not matched to a gene; V was cut back by 5 bases and J by 4 bases. In germline, CDR1 is SEHNR, CDR2 FQNEAQ (reference sequence). The CDR3: CASSMGQGYEQYF. The CDR3, as DNA: TGTGCCAGCAGCATGGGACAGGGTTACGAGCAGTACTTC.

J is TRBJ1-1 and V is TRBV9, with D maybe TRBD1 (5 bases). Germline V lookup: CDR1 SGDLS, CDR2 YYNGEE. V lost 5 bases, J lost 1 base, and 12 bases lay in between. The CDR3 runs to 14 residues. The CDR3 protein is CASSPGTENTEAFF. CDR3 nucleotide sequence: TGTGCCAGCAGTCCCGGGACTGAGAACACTGAAGCTTTCTTT.

This clone came up once. This rearrangement joins TRBV7-2 to TRBJ2-2; no clear D gene. From germline, CDR1 is SGHTA and CDR2 FQGNSA. V lost 1 base and J lost 0, with 6 bases in between. CDR3 length: 15 residues. CDR3: CASSLDSPNTGELFF. The CDR3 DNA is TGTGCCAGCAGCTTAGATAGCCCGAACACCGGGGAGCTGTTTTTT. Together with reference TRBV7-2 and TRBJ2-2, the CDR3 gives the full variable domain: GAGVSQSPSNKVTEKGKDVELRCDPISGHTALYWYRQSLGQGLEFLIYFQGNSAPDKSGLPSDRFSAERTGGSVSTLTIQRTQQEDSAVYLCASSLDSPNTGELFFGEGSRLTVL.

This clone was seen a handful of times. This rearrangement joins TRBV7-2 to TRBJ1-5, with 7 bases aligning to TRBD1. J gave up 3 bases and V 3 bases, and 2 bases lay outside the gene matches. The germline V gene has CDR1 SGHTA and CDR2 FQGNSA. CDR3 size: 14 residues. The CDR3, as DNA: TGTGCCAGCAGCTTGGGACAGATCAATCAGCCCCAGCATTTT. This codes for CASSLGQINQPQHF. The entire variable domain, with the rest obtained from reference TRBV7-2 and TRBJ1-5, is as follows: GAGVSQSPSNKVTEKGKDVELRCDPISGHTALYWYRQSLGQGLEFLIYFQGNSAPDKSGLPSDRFSAERTGGSVSTLTIQRTQQEDSAVYLCASSLGQINQPQHFGDGTRLSIL.

This chain uses TRBV5-6 with TRBJ2-3, with 7 bases fitting TRBD1. J was trimmed by 4 bases and V by 4 bases; bases with no gene match: 9. The germline V gene encodes CDR1 SGHDT and CDR2 YYEEEE. This CDR3 is 15 amino acids long. CDR3 loop: CASSADRQGPDTQYF. CDR3 nucleotides: TGTGCCAGCAGCGCGGACCGACAGGGTCCAGATACGCAGTATTTT.

The rearrangement links TRBV6-6 to TRBJ1-2; TRBD1 matches at 7 bases. V lost 5 bases, J lost 3 bases, and 9 bases stayed unmatched. The V gene's germline CDR1 is MNHNY and CDR2 SVGAGI (reference sequence). The CDR3 consists of 15 residues. The CDR3 DNA reads as TGTGCCAGCAGTAATACAGGGGAAGTGGACTATGGCTACACCTTC. Protein sequence: CASSNTGEVDYGYTF.

The chain is built from TRBV25-1 and TRBJ1-2; 9 bases are a match to TRBD1. Germline trimming cut 8 bases from V and 8 bases from J; bases unmatched to any gene: 15. CDR1 is MGHDK and CDR2 is SYGVNS in the germline V gene. The CDR3 extends over 15 amino acids. The CDR3 coding sequence is TGTGCCAGCTCGGGACAGGGTAATTCCGTTCACGGCTACACCTTC. It specifies CASSGQGNSVHGYTF.

This chain links TRBV6-1 with TRBJ2-1; the match to TRBD2 covers 8 bases. The V and J ends lost 7 bases and 6 bases, in that order; junction bases with no gene match: 11. The CDR3 covers 15 residues. Per germline, CDR1 MNHNS and CDR2 SASEGT. For the CDR3, the DNA is TGTGCCAGCACGATGAAGGTCGCGGGGGGCAATGAGCAGTTCTTC. Translating it yields CASTMKVAGGNEQFF.

This clone was seen a few times. The gene calls are TRBV7-6 and TRBJ1-4; D call uncertain. This CDR3 region has 21 residues. CDR1 and CDR2 (germline): SGHVS, FNYEAQ. V was cut by 2 bases and J by 4 bases, with 29 bases left in between. Here the CDR3 reads CASSLRPINLDRGGLNEKLFF. CDR3 nucleotide sequence: TGTGCCAGCAGCTTAAGGCCTATAAACTTAGACCGGGGTGGCCTTAATGAAAAACTGTTTTTT.

This clone was recorded many times. The rearrangement links TRBV28 to TRBJ2-1; D gene uncertain. V lost 1 base and J 7 bases, leaving 8 bases between the germline ends. The CDR3 is made up of 13 amino acids. CDR1 and CDR2 (germline): MDHEN, SYDVKM. CDR3 amino acids: CASSLLSRNEQFF. The CDR3 DNA sequence: TGTGCCAGCAGTTTATTATCCAGAAATGAGCAGTTCTTC.

The chain uses TRBV2 and TRBJ1-5, with 7 bases identical to TRBD1. CDR3 size: 13 residues. After removal of 6 bases from V and 6 bases from J, the junction contained 5 bases not matched to a gene. Germline-derived CDR1 and CDR2 are SNHLY and FYNNEI. CDR3 coding DNA: TGTGCCAGCAGGGGACAGAAGGGTCAGCCCCAGCATTTT. This translates into CASRGQKGQPQHF.

The genes are TRBV5-1 and TRBJ2-3, with D uncertain. Trimming took 3 bases from V and 1 from J, leaving 12 bases between them. The CDR3 length is 15 residues. Germline loops: CDR1 SGHRS, CDR2 YFSETQ. CDR3 protein: CASSSNAVGTDTQYF. The DNA of the CDR3 is TGCGCCAGCAGCTCCAATGCGGTGGGCACAGATACGCAGTATTTT.

V is TRBV4-3 and J is TRBJ2-7, with 8 bases that match TRBD1. CDR1 is LGHNA and CDR2 is YSLEER in the germline V gene. V lost 0 bases and J lost 7; bases outside the gene matches: 17. The CDR3 has 18 amino acids. This CDR3 reads CASSQEPGGVSAFGEQYF. The CDR3, as DNA: TGCGCCAGCAGCCAAGAGCCAGGGGGCGTCTCTGCATTTGGGGAGCAGTACTTC.

About this clone itself: The junction differs from germline at one of its ends, possibly a read error. CDR3 region: CASSPPGQGAYGNTF. Here the CDR3 DNA reads TGTGCCAGCAGCCCCCCGGGACAGGGGGCCTATGGCAACACCTTC. The V gene is TRBV5-4, the J gene TRBJ1-2, with 12 bases lining up with TRBD1. There are 15 residues in the CDR3. CDR1 and CDR2 (germline): SGHNT, YYREEE (reference sequence).

This chain links TRBV4-1 with TRBJ1-6; D unclear. CDR3 length: 14 residues. From germline, CDR1 is MGHRA and CDR2 YSYEKL. V was trimmed by 1 base and J by 10 bases, leaving 11 bases between them. The CDR3 is CASSQGRDGSPLHF. The CDR3 DNA reads as TGCGCCAGCAGCCAAGGGCGGGATGGCTCACCCCTCCACTTT.

The chain is built from TRBV6-5 and TRBJ1-6; D gene ambiguous. CDR3 length equals 12 residues. Per germline, CDR1 MNHEY and CDR2 SVGAGI. The V end was cut by 9 bases, the J end by 6 bases, with 9 bases between. In nucleotides, the CDR3 is TGTGCCAGTGGGCAGAGTAATTCACCCCTCCACTTT. This translates into CASGQSNSPLHF.

This chain joins TRBV19 and TRBJ1-2; D is unclear. Trimming removed 3 bases at V and 0 bases at J, with 11 bases between. Germline CDR1 LNHDA, CDR2 SQIVND (reference sequence). CDR3 size: 15 residues. CDR3 protein: CASSIPGSPNYGYTF. The CDR3 DNA is TGTGCCAGTAGTATCCCGGGGAGCCCTAACTATGGCTACACCTTC.

The V gene is TRBV4-3, the J gene TRBJ1-4, with D unresolved. Per germline, CDR1 LGHNA and CDR2 YSLEER. Trimming pared 3 bases from V and 8 bases from J, leaving 10 bases between. This CDR3 is 13 amino acids long. In DNA, the CDR3 is TGCGCCAGCAGCCATCCTGGCGGCGAAAAACTGTTTTTT. Its protein is CASSHPGGEKLFF.

This clone has a handful of counts. The chain recombines TRBV19 with TRBJ1-1; perhaps TRBD1 as D (6 bases). The germline V gene encodes CDR1 LNHDA and CDR2 SQIVND (reference sequence). V was shortened by 1 base and J by 6 bases, with 21 bases between the two germline ends. This CDR3 contains 17 residues. For the CDR3, the DNA is TGTGCCAGTAGTATAGTAACAGGGAGAGGTTTCGGCGCTGAAGCTTTCTTT. This sequence encodes CASSIVTGRGFGAEAFF.

The gene calls are TRBV5-1 and TRBJ2-2, with 9 bases lining up with TRBD1. This CDR3 region has 15 residues. CDR1 and CDR2 (germline): SGHRS, YFSETQ. The J segment lost 0 bases and the V segment lost 4 bases, leaving 1 base of the junction unmatched. The CDR3 nucleotides are TGCGCCAGCAGCCGGACAGGGGCGAACACCGGGGAGCTGTTTTTT. This gives the protein CASSRTGANTGELFF.

This chain joins TRBV4-1 and TRBJ2-3; D perhaps matches TRBD2 (7 bases). This CDR3 is built from 14 residues. Deletions cut 5 bases from V and 5 bases from J, with 14 bases between. Per germline, CDR1 MGHRA and CDR2 YSYEKL. CDR3 DNA: TGCGCCAGCAGCTTCGGGGGGCCTGGAGATACGCAGTATTTT. Residues: CASSFGGPGDTQYF.